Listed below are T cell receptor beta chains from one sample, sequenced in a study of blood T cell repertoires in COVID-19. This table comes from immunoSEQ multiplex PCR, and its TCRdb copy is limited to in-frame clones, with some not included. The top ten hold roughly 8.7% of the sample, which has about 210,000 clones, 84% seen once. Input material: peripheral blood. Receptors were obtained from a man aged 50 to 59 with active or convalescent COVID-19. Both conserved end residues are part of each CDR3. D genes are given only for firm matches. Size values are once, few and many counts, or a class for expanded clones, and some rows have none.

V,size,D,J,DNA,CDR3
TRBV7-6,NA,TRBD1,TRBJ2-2,TGTGCCAGCAGCCCCCGGGACAGTGGCACCGGGGAGCTGTTTTTT,CASSPRDSGTGELFF
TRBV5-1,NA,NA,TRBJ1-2,TGCGCCAGCAGCTTGGGGCCAGGGGAGACCTATGGCTACACCTTC,CASSLGPGETYGYTF
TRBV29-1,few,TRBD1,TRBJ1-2,TGCAGCGTTGGGGACAGGGTTTCTGCTGGCTACACCTTC,CSVGDRVSAGYTF
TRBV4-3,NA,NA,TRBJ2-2,TGCGCCAGCAGTCCTGGACTGGGATTGGGCGGGGAGCTGTTTTTT,CASSPGLGLGGELFF
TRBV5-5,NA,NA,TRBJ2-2,TGTGCCAGCAGCTTCAGGGACTCGAACACCGGGGAGCTGTTTTTT,CASSFRDSNTGELFF
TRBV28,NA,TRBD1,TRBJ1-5,TGTGCCAGCAGTGCCGGAAGGGGGCTGGGCAATCAGCCCCAGCATTTT,CASSAGRGLGNQPQHF
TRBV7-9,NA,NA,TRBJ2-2,TGTGCCAGCAGCTCACTAGTTAGTGGGGAGCTGTTTTTT,CASSSLVSGELFF
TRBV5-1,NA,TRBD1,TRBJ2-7,TGCGCCAGCAGCTCCTCTGACAGGGGCTACTACGAGCAGTACTTC,CASSSSDRGYYEQYF
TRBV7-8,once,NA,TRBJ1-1,TGTGCCAGCAGCTACGGGGGGCGCGTCGCGGGCGGCACTGAAGCTTTCTTT,CASSYGGRVAGGTEAFF
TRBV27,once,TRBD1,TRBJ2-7,TGTGCCAGCAGTTCTCTGCGTCAGGGGGCAAGCGAGCAGTACTTC,CASSSLRQGASEQYF
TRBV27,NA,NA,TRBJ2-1,TGTGCCAGCACGCCCACCGGCGGGACTTACAATGAGCAGTTCTTC,CASTPTGGTYNEQFF
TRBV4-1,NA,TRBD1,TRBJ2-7,TGCGCCAGCAGCGACCGGGACAGGGGTCACGAGCAGTACTTC,CASSDRDRGHEQYF
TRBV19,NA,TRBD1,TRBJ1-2,TGTGCCAGTAGTGTAAGAAGGGGGCAACTCTATGGCTACACCTTC,CASSVRRGQLYGYTF
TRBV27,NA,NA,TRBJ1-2,TGTGCCAGCAGTCTAGGACAACGCTATGGCTACACCTTC,CASSLGQRYGYTF
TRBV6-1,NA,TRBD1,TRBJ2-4,TGTGCCAGCAGTGAAAAGGGACAGGGCAAGCGCAAAAACATTCAGTACTTC,CASSEKGQGKRKNIQYF
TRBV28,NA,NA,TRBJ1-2,TGTGCCATCTCGCGGGGAGGAGAGTATGGCTACACCTTC,CAISRGGEYGYTF
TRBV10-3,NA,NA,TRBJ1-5,TGTGCCATCAGTGAGTCGGGAGGAAATCAGCCCCAGCATTTT,CAISESGGNQPQHF
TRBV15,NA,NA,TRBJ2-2,TGTGCCACCAGCCCTACTCCGGGACAGAACACCGGGGAGCTGTTTTTT,CATSPTPGQNTGELFF
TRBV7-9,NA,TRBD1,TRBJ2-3,TGTGCCAGCAGCATGGGGACAGGGGGTGCAGATACGCAGTATTTT,CASSMGTGGADTQYF
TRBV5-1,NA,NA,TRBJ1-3,TGCGCCAGCAGCGTCGACAGGTACCTCTCTGGAAACACCATATATTTT,CASSVDRYLSGNTIYF
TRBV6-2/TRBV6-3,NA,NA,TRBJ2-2,TGTGCCAGCAGTTACTCACCGCCGTTATTAGCCGGGGAGCTGTTTTTT,CASSYSPPLLAGELFF
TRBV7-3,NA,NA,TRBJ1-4,TGTGCCAGCAGCTTAAAGGAGATTTCTCGAACGGGAAAACTGTTTTTT,CASSLKEISRTGKLFF
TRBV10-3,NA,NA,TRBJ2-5,TGTGCCACCGGGGGAGCGGAAGAGACCCAGTACTTC,CATGGAEETQYF
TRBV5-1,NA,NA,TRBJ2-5,TGCGCCAGCAGCTTGAAGACGGGACAAGAGACCCAGTACTTC,CASSLKTGQETQYF
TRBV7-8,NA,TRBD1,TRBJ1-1,TGTGCCAGCAGCCTACGGGACAGGGGTATGAACACTGAAGCTTTCTTT,CASSLRDRGMNTEAFF
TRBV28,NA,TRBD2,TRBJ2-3,TGTGCCAGCAGTTCCAGCGGGGGGGCCACAGATACGCAGTATTTT,CASSSSGGATDTQYF
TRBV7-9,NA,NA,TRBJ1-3,TGTGCCAGCAGCTTAGTAAACTCTGGAAACACCATATATTTT,CASSLVNSGNTIYF
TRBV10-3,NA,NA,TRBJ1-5,TGTGCCATCGGAGGTAGTGGTCAGCCCCAGCATTTT,CAIGGSGQPQHF
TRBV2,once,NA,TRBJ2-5,TGTGCCAGCAGTGAAGCCTTATTGGGACTGCAAGAGACCCAGTACTTC,CASSEALLGLQETQYF
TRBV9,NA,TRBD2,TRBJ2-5,TGTGCCAGCAGCGTAGACGGCACTAGCGGGGGTCAAGAGACCCAGTACTTC,CASSVDGTSGGQETQYF
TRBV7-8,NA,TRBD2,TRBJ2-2,TGTGCCAGCAGCAAACCCGACGGGACTAGCGGGACGAACACCGGGGAGCTGTTTTTT,CASSKPDGTSGTNTGELFF
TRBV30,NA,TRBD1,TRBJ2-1,TGTGCCTGGAGACCGGACAGGGTGGCCTACAATGAGCAGTTCTTC,CAWRPDRVAYNEQFF
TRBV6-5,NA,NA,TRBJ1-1,TGTGCCAGCAGCCAAACAGGGAACACTGAAGCTTTCTTT,CASSQTGNTEAFF
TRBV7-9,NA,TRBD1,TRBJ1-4,TGTGCCAGCAGCGGCGGGACAGAGTTTGCAACTAATGAAAAACTGTTTTTT,CASSGGTEFATNEKLFF
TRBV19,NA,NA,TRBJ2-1,TGTGCCAGTAGGCCCTTCGCGGGGCCTATCTACAATGAGCAGTTCTTC,CASRPFAGPIYNEQFF
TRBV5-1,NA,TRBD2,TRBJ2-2,TGCGCCAGCAGCTTGGGACTAGCGGAGAACACCGGGGAGCTGTTTTTT,CASSLGLAENTGELFF
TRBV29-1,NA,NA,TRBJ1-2,TGCAGCGTTGGTGCGCCCCAGGGAGGGGGATATGGCTACACCTTC,CSVGAPQGGGYGYTF
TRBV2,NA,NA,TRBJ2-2,TGTGCCAACAGGAATCTTCTGACAGGGAACACCGGGGAGCTGTTTTTT,CANRNLLTGNTGELFF
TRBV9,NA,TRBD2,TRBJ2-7,TGTGCCAGCAGCGTAGGAGTCCGGTCTAGCGGGAGCTCCTACGAGCAGTACTTC,CASSVGVRSSGSSYEQYF
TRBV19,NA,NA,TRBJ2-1,TGTGCCAGTAGTAGGGCTAGCGCCCAGCGAAGGCAGTTCTTC,CASSRASAQRRQFF
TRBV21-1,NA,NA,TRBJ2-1,TGTGCCAGAACCAAGGGCAGGGAGGGTCCTAGCACCTCCAATGAGCAGTTCTTC,CARTKGREGPSTSNEQFF
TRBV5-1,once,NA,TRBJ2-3,TGCGCCAGCAGCGATATGAGGGGCGGGGACACAGATACGCAGTATTTT,CASSDMRGGDTDTQYF
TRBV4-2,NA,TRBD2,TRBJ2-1,TGTGCCAGCAGCTCAAGAACCGCGCCTAGCGGCGTTGGGAATGAGCAGTTCTTC,CASSSRTAPSGVGNEQFF
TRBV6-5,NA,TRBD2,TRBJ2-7,TGTGCCAGCAGTTACCAGCGGGAGGGCTACGAGCAGTACTTC,CASSYQREGYEQYF
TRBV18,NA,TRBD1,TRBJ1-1,TGTGCCAGCTCCCCGGGACAGGGGCGCCACATGAACACTGAAGCTTTCTTT,CASSPGQGRHMNTEAFF
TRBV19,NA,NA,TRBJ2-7,TGTGCCAGTAGTTCGACTGCTTCCTACGAGCAGTACTTC,CASSSTASYEQYF
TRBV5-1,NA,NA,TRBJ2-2,TGCGCCAGCAGCTTTGACAGCCCGAACACCGGGGAGCTGTTTTTT,CASSFDSPNTGELFF
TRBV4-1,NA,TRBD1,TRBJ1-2,TGCGCCAGCAGCCGCACTGGAGGGCAGGGGGCGCGTGGCTATGGCTACACCTTC,CASSRTGGQGARGYGYTF
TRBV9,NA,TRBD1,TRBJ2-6,TGTGCCAGCAGCCCGGGACAGTTTTACTCTGGGGCCAACGTCCTGACTTTC,CASSPGQFYSGANVLTF
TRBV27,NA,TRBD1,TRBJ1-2,TGTGCCAGCAGTTTGGCCGGGACAGGGGGCGGATATGGCTACACCTTC,CASSLAGTGGGYGYTF
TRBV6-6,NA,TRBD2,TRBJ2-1,TGTGCCAGCAGTTACGGGACTAGCACTTACAATGAGCAGTTCTTC,CASSYGTSTYNEQFF
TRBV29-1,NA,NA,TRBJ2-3,TGCAGCGTTGAAGAGTGGCGGGGCCTGGGGGTAGGTGCAGATACGCAGTATTTT,CSVEEWRGLGVGADTQYF
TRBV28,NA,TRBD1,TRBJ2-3,TGTGCCAGCAGTGGCACCGGGACAGGAAAAACAGATACGCAGTATTTT,CASSGTGTGKTDTQYF
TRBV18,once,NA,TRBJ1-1,TGTGCCAGCTCACCGGCGGGGGGAGGCACTGAAGCTTTCTTT,CASSPAGGGTEAFF